These T cell receptor beta chains were read from a single sample in a study of T cell clusters in autoimmune cytopenias. TCRdb re-called the multiplex PCR reads and gives one entry per CDR3 protein, without DNA. The clone table shows 5,500 or so distinct CDR3 sequences, with the ten largest holding 7.6%. This same sample was also part of a study on T cell repertoires in aging, cancer and after chemotherapy.

Source material: peripheral blood. The receptors were gathered from a human donor in good health. Each CDR3 is given with its conserved first and last residue. Fields, in order: J gene, clone size, V gene, CDR3 protein. The listing skips clone size in some rows; elsewhere it reads once, few, many or a size class.

J: TRBJ2-1
size: .
V: TRBV6-2/TRBV6-3
CDR3: CASTYSTAGAGEQFF

J: TRBJ2-7
size: .
V: TRBV20-1
CDR3: CSARDSAQGRDAEQYF

J: TRBJ1-2
size: medium-sized
V: TRBV6-1
CDR3: CASSEQGRNYGYTF

J: TRBJ2-3
size: .
V: TRBV14
CDR3: CASSQVRTGLYTDTQYF

J: TRBJ1-5
size: .
V: TRBV20-1
CDR3: CSARRLSNQPQHF

J: TRBJ1-1
size: medium-sized
V: TRBV30
CDR3: CAWGTGLNTEAFF

J: TRBJ2-1
size: .
V: TRBV12-3/TRBV12-4
CDR3: CASIFDRVGNEQFF

J: TRBJ1-1
size: .
V: TRBV6-5
CDR3: CASSGESGREAFF

J: TRBJ2-7
size: medium-sized
V: TRBV7-9
CDR3: CASSLGRYEQYF

J: TRBJ1-1
size: .
V: TRBV19
CDR3: CASNFRGPNTEAFF

J: TRBJ1-1
size: .
V: TRBV12-3/TRBV12-4
CDR3: CASRNQTLNTEAFF

J: TRBJ2-3
size: medium-sized
V: TRBV6-2/TRBV6-3
CDR3: CASSYSSSGPTDTQYF

J: TRBJ2-2
size: medium-sized
V: TRBV6-4
CDR3: CASSEGTGELFF

J: TRBJ2-7
size: .
V: TRBV5-1
CDR3: CASSWGTGGFYEQYF

J: TRBJ2-3
size: .
V: TRBV6-4
CDR3: CASSSHSGDGTDTQYF

J: TRBJ2-7
size: medium-sized
V: TRBV29-1
CDR3: CSVAVTGGASEQYF

J: TRBJ2-5
size: medium-sized
V: TRBV27
CDR3: CASSLWGTQGTQYF

J: TRBJ2-7
size: medium-sized
V: TRBV18
CDR3: CASSALSGAGEQYF

J: TRBJ2-1
size: .
V: TRBV24-1
CDR3: CATSDRGQGNEQFF

J: TRBJ2-1
size: .
V: TRBV7-6
CDR3: CASSLTSGKNEQFF

J: TRBJ2-1
size: .
V: TRBV5-1
CDR3: CASSLSGGYNEQFF

J: TRBJ2-5
size: .
V: TRBV7-9
CDR3: CASRPGLAEERRETQYF

J: TRBJ1-2
size: medium-sized
V: TRBV19
CDR3: CASSIGGDWAYGYTF

J: TRBJ2-1
size: .
V: TRBV20-1
CDR3: CSARAGTGSWFF

J: TRBJ2-3
size: medium-sized
V: TRBV5-1
CDR3: CASSSRTAGTDTQYF

J: TRBJ2-1
size: .
V: TRBV12-3/TRBV12-4
CDR3: CASSLWTGPGNEQFF

J: TRBJ2-6
size: medium-sized
V: TRBV6-5
CDR3: CASSYQWGSSGANVLTF

J: TRBJ1-2
size: .
V: TRBV10-3
CDR3: CAISDAAQGVNYGYTF

J: TRBJ2-4
size: medium-sized
V: TRBV6-5
CDR3: CASMGGDRGNVQYF

J: TRBJ2-7
size: medium-sized
V: TRBV29-1
CDR3: CSVETGFSSYEQYF

J: TRBJ1-1
size: medium-sized
V: TRBV19
CDR3: CASSVTLNTEAFF

J: TRBJ2-5
size: medium-sized
V: TRBV5-6
CDR3: CASRLQGRETQYF

J: TRBJ2-1
size: .
V: TRBV6-2/TRBV6-3
CDR3: CASSEMGDEQFF

J: TRBJ2-1
size: medium-sized
V: TRBV12-3/TRBV12-4
CDR3: CASSLEGTGKNEQFF

J: TRBJ1-1
size: .
V: TRBV5-6
CDR3: CASSLAGGSNTEAFF

J: TRBJ2-7
size: .
V: TRBV7-9
CDR3: CASNPSTGSEQYF